This entry is about one TCR beta chain. Its antigen is undetermined. This sample was included in a study of beta chain features in type 1 diabetes. Overall study findings and caveats: TCRB CDR3s from Type 1 diabetes patients were moderately but significantly shorter in all four CD4+ subsets. Naive, central memory and regulatory TCRB repertoires appeared more similar among patients than healthy donors. VDJ junctions from patients with type 1 diabetes contained fewer insertions and more deletions.

TCRB transcripts that were expressed got sequenced, as all of the isolated RNA had been reverse transcribed. Sequencing was performed with immunoSEQ multiplex PCR; in TCRdb, only in-frame clones are kept and a portion is missing. There are a few hundred thousand clones in the sample; about a tenth occur only once, and over 0.015% lies in the top ten. With 0 bases clipped from V and 7 bases from J, the junction kept 6 bases outside the gene matches. The CDR3 has 15 residues. Germline CDR1 reads SGHDT; CDR2 reads YYEEEE. All sorted populations exceeded 98% purity. This clonotype was sampled from a man younger than 45 with type 1 diabetes. Sequencing input: naive CD4+ T cells from blood. The J gene is TRBJ2-2, the V gene TRBV5-6, with 7 bases fitting TRBD1. Here the CDR3 reads CASSLEPQGDGELFF. The CDR3 DNA follows: TGTGCCAGCAGCTTGGAACCCCAGGGGGACGGGGAGCTGTTTTTT. The full variable domain, in which reference TRBV5-6 and TRBJ2-2 provide the parts outside the CDR3, is DAGVTQSPTHLIKTRGQQVTLRCSPKSGHDTVSWYQQALGQGPQFIFQYYEEEERQRGNFPDRFSGHQFPNYSSELNVNALLLGDSALYLCASSLEPQGDGELFFGEGSRLTVL.